This record looks at one T cell receptor beta chain sequence and its context. What it binds is not known. The CDR3 is made up of 15 amino acids. The V and J ends lost 5 bases and 6 bases, in that order; junction bases with no gene match: 11. Per germline, CDR1 SGHDT and CDR2 YYEEEE. PCR amplification relied on 60 Vbeta primers (plus 13 Jbeta primers). Generated by immunoSEQ multiplex PCR, the TCRdb table keeps only in-frame clones and is missing some. The sample shows around 150,000 clones, roughly 80% of them seen only once. These data originate in a study of cytomegalovirus exposure and HLA in healthy donors. Study observations and caveats: The productive fraction for most TCR beta V segments was about 90% or about 30% in an earlier analysis.

The chain has TRBV5-6 and TRBJ2-1, with 7 positions matching TRBD2. The sample comprised PBMCs. The source of this sequence is a man in his fifties in good health and CMV-seropositive. The CDR3 spells CASSREVTGSNEQFF. The CDR3 DNA is TGTGCCAGCAGTCGGGAGGTGACGGGTTCCAATGAGCAGTTCTTC.